Listed below are T cell receptor beta chains from one sample, sequenced in a study of T cell changes during pregnancy in multiple sclerosis. Assay: immunoSEQ multiplex PCR; the TCRdb copy retains only in-frame clones and omits some. The sample lists about 68,000 clones, about nine tenths occurring once. The source material was peripheral blood, sampled in the third trimester of pregnancy. These receptors all come from a female donor with multiple sclerosis, enrolled in a pregnancy study. Each CDR3 is given with its conserved first and last residue. A D gene is named only where the DNA matches it firmly. Size tells how often a clone was seen (once, few, many) or the class of an expanded clone, and some rows leave it out.

len: 14
abundance: NA
d_gene: NA
v_gene: TRBV5-1
j_gene: TRBJ1-3
CDR3nt: TGCGCCAGCAGCTTGAAAGCAGGAGGAAACACCATATATTTT
CDR3aa: CASSLKAGGNTIYF

len: 13
abundance: NA
d_gene: TRBD1
v_gene: TRBV19
j_gene: TRBJ1-5
CDR3nt: TGTGCCAGTAGTGGGACAGGGGATCAGCCCCAGCATTTT
CDR3aa: CASSGTGDQPQHF

len: 13
abundance: NA
d_gene: TRBD1
v_gene: TRBV13
j_gene: TRBJ1-1
CDR3nt: TGTGCCAGCAGCCTCCAGACAGGGAGTGAAGCTTTCTTT
CDR3aa: CASSLQTGSEAFF

len: 12
abundance: NA
d_gene: NA
v_gene: TRBV6-6
j_gene: TRBJ2-1
CDR3nt: TGTGCCAGCAGTTACTCGGCCAATGAGCAGTTCTTC
CDR3aa: CASSYSANEQFF

len: 16
abundance: NA
d_gene: NA
v_gene: TRBV7-2
j_gene: TRBJ1-4
CDR3nt: TGTGCCAGCAGCTTAGCCGGGAGGGGGGGTAATGAAAAACTGTTTTTT
CDR3aa: CASSLAGRGGNEKLFF

len: 13
abundance: NA
d_gene: NA
v_gene: TRBV11-3
j_gene: TRBJ2-1
CDR3nt: TGTGCCAGCAGCTCCGACCCGGGGAGTGAGCAGTTCTTC
CDR3aa: CASSSDPGSEQFF

len: 15
abundance: NA
d_gene: TRBD1
v_gene: TRBV25-1
j_gene: TRBJ1-2
CDR3nt: TGTGCCAGCAGTGAAGGGGCAGGGGGGAGCTATGGCTACACCTTC
CDR3aa: CASSEGAGGSYGYTF

len: 15
abundance: NA
d_gene: TRBD1
v_gene: TRBV4-2
j_gene: TRBJ2-7
CDR3nt: TGTGCCAGCAGCCAGGGACAGGGGGTCACTTACGAGCAGTACTTC
CDR3aa: CASSQGQGVTYEQYF

len: 12
abundance: NA
d_gene: NA
v_gene: TRBV5-1
j_gene: TRBJ1-1
CDR3nt: TGCGCCAGCAGCTCAGGGGTCACTGAAGCTTTCTTT
CDR3aa: CASSSGVTEAFF

len: 16
abundance: NA
d_gene: NA
v_gene: TRBV5-4
j_gene: TRBJ2-7
CDR3nt: TGTGCCAGCAGCTTGGGTCGTCAGGGCTTTAAGAACGAGCAGTACTTC
CDR3aa: CASSLGRQGFKNEQYF

len: 16
abundance: NA
d_gene: TRBD1
v_gene: TRBV5-8
j_gene: TRBJ1-2
CDR3nt: TGTGCCAGCACCACCCGGACAGGACTGTTTAACTATGGCTACACCTTC
CDR3aa: CASTTRTGLFNYGYTF

len: 11
abundance: NA
d_gene: NA
v_gene: TRBV6-5
j_gene: TRBJ2-7
CDR3nt: TGTGCCAGCAGCCGAGGGTACGAGCAGTACTTC
CDR3aa: CASSRGYEQYF

len: 14
abundance: NA
d_gene: TRBD1
v_gene: TRBV5-1
j_gene: TRBJ1-1
CDR3nt: TGCGCCAGCAGACAGGGCCCAGGGGGCACTGAAGCTTTCTTT
CDR3aa: CASRQGPGGTEAFF

len: 17
abundance: NA
d_gene: NA
v_gene: TRBV18
j_gene: TRBJ1-2
CDR3nt: TGTGCCAGCTCCCCCGGACAGCCGAACCTAAATAACTATGGCTACACCTTC
CDR3aa: CASSPGQPNLNNYGYTF

len: 13
abundance: NA
d_gene: TRBD1
v_gene: TRBV30
j_gene: TRBJ2-4
CDR3nt: TGTGCCTGGAGGTTTCTGGGACAGGACATTCAGTACTTC
CDR3aa: CAWRFLGQDIQYF

len: 12
abundance: NA
d_gene: NA
v_gene: TRBV7-9
j_gene: TRBJ1-2
CDR3nt: TGTGCCAGCAGCTCCGGGTGGGATGGCTACACCTTC
CDR3aa: CASSSGWDGYTF

len: 13
abundance: NA
d_gene: NA
v_gene: TRBV29-1
j_gene: TRBJ1-6
CDR3nt: TGCAGCGCTGGCGGGGACCCGAATTCACCCCTCCACTTT
CDR3aa: CSAGGDPNSPLHF

len: 13
abundance: NA
d_gene: NA
v_gene: TRBV25-1
j_gene: TRBJ2-5
CDR3nt: TGTGCCAGCAGTCCGGGGGGCCTGGGAACCCAGTACTTC
CDR3aa: CASSPGGLGTQYF

len: 18
abundance: NA
d_gene: NA
v_gene: TRBV19
j_gene: TRBJ2-6
CDR3nt: TGTGCCAGTAGTCGGGGATTTGGGGTACTCTCTGGGGCCAACGTCCTGACTTTC
CDR3aa: CASSRGFGVLSGANVLTF

len: 16
abundance: NA
d_gene: NA
v_gene: TRBV28
j_gene: TRBJ2-7
CDR3nt: TGTGCCAGCAGTTTTGGTCTAGCGAGCCTCTCCTACGAGCAGTACTTC
CDR3aa: CASSFGLASLSYEQYF

len: 14
abundance: NA
d_gene: TRBD1
v_gene: TRBV10-1
j_gene: TRBJ1-2
CDR3nt: TGCGCCAGCAGAGACAGGGGGTACAACTATGGCTACACCTTC
CDR3aa: CASRDRGYNYGYTF

len: 15
abundance: NA
d_gene: TRBD1
v_gene: TRBV5-1
j_gene: TRBJ1-2
CDR3nt: TGCGCCAGCAGCTTAACGGGACAGGGGAGTTATGGCTACACCTTC
CDR3aa: CASSLTGQGSYGYTF

len: 16
abundance: NA
d_gene: TRBD2
v_gene: TRBV7-6
j_gene: TRBJ2-1
CDR3nt: TGTGCCAGCAGCTTGGGCGGACTAGCGGGAGGGAATGAGCAGTTCTTC
CDR3aa: CASSLGGLAGGNEQFF

len: 13
abundance: few
d_gene: NA
v_gene: TRBV7-2
j_gene: TRBJ2-7
CDR3nt: TGTGCCAGCAGCTTAGGTAACACCTACGAGCAGTACTTC
CDR3aa: CASSLGNTYEQYF

len: 13
abundance: once
d_gene: NA
v_gene: TRBV7-8
j_gene: TRBJ1-5
CDR3nt: TGTGCCAGCAGCTTAGATGCGGGGCAGCCCCAGCATTTT
CDR3aa: CASSLDAGQPQHF

len: 14
abundance: once
d_gene: NA
v_gene: TRBV30
j_gene: TRBJ1-3
CDR3nt: TGTGCCTGGAGTGTACCGGGTAGTGGAAACACCATATATTTT
CDR3aa: CAWSVPGSGNTIYF

len: 18
abundance: NA
d_gene: TRBD2
v_gene: TRBV5-6
j_gene: TRBJ2-3
CDR3nt: TGTGCCAGCAGCTTGGGAACTAGCGGGGGGGCGAACACAGATACGCAGTATTTT
CDR3aa: CASSLGTSGGANTDTQYF

len: 15
abundance: NA
d_gene: NA
v_gene: TRBV4-3
j_gene: TRBJ1-2
CDR3nt: TGCGCCAGCAGCCCCAATACCGTGGGAGCTGGTGGCTACACCTTC
CDR3aa: CASSPNTVGAGGYTF

len: 14
abundance: NA
d_gene: TRBD1
v_gene: TRBV15
j_gene: TRBJ2-3
CDR3nt: TGTGCCACCTTTAAGGGGGCTGGCACAGATACGCAGTATTTT
CDR3aa: CATFKGAGTDTQYF

len: 14
abundance: NA
d_gene: NA
v_gene: TRBV2
j_gene: TRBJ2-1
CDR3nt: TGTGCCAGCACCGGCCAGGGCCCGGGCAATGAGCAGTTCTTC
CDR3aa: CASTGQGPGNEQFF

len: 13
abundance: few
d_gene: NA
v_gene: TRBV30
j_gene: TRBJ1-5
CDR3nt: TGTGCCTGGAGTTATAGTCTCAATCAGCCCCAGCATTTT
CDR3aa: CAWSYSLNQPQHF

len: 11
abundance: once
d_gene: NA
v_gene: TRBV6-4
j_gene: TRBJ1-2
CDR3nt: TGTGCCAGCAGCTCAGGGGACGGCTACACCTTC
CDR3aa: CASSSGDGYTF

len: 16
abundance: NA
d_gene: NA
v_gene: TRBV19
j_gene: TRBJ1-5
CDR3nt: TGTGCCAGTAGTATAGACCCCGGGACTCTCAATCAGCCCCAGCATTTT
CDR3aa: CASSIDPGTLNQPQHF

len: 16
abundance: NA
d_gene: TRBD1
v_gene: TRBV5-5
j_gene: TRBJ2-2
CDR3nt: TGTGCCAGCAGCCCTGACAGGGGCTCGAACACCGGGGAGCTGTTTTTT
CDR3aa: CASSPDRGSNTGELFF

len: 16
abundance: NA
d_gene: TRBD2
v_gene: TRBV5-6
j_gene: TRBJ2-3
CDR3nt: TGTGCCAGCAGCTTGGGACTAGCGGGTAACACAGATACGCAGTATTTT
CDR3aa: CASSLGLAGNTDTQYF

len: 15
abundance: NA
d_gene: NA
v_gene: TRBV7-3
j_gene: TRBJ2-7
CDR3nt: TGTGCCAGCAGCCCGACTCCGGGAGTCTCCTACGAGCAGTACTTC
CDR3aa: CASSPTPGVSYEQYF

len: 14
abundance: NA
d_gene: NA
v_gene: TRBV7-6
j_gene: TRBJ2-3
CDR3nt: TGTGCCAGCAGCTCGGGACTCCTAACAGATACGCAGTATTTT
CDR3aa: CASSSGLLTDTQYF

len: 14
abundance: NA
d_gene: NA
v_gene: TRBV4-2
j_gene: TRBJ1-5
CDR3nt: TGTGCCAGCAGCCATTCAGGGGTGGGTCAGCCCCAGCATTTT
CDR3aa: CASSHSGVGQPQHF

len: 16
abundance: NA
d_gene: NA
v_gene: TRBV27
j_gene: TRBJ1-1
CDR3nt: TGTGCCAGCAGTTCAACAGGACCGTTTGTTCGGACTGAAGCTTTCTTT
CDR3aa: CASSSTGPFVRTEAFF

len: 16
abundance: NA
d_gene: TRBD1
v_gene: TRBV6-1
j_gene: TRBJ1-5
CDR3nt: TGTGCCAGCAGTGAAAGCCATTACAGGGGAAATCAGCCCCAGCATTTT
CDR3aa: CASSESHYRGNQPQHF

len: 17
abundance: NA
d_gene: NA
v_gene: TRBV7-9
j_gene: TRBJ2-6
CDR3nt: TGTGCCAGCAGCTTTAGACAGACCTCCTCTGGGGCCAACGTCCTGACTTTC
CDR3aa: CASSFRQTSSGANVLTF

len: 15
abundance: NA
d_gene: NA
v_gene: TRBV5-4
j_gene: TRBJ2-3
CDR3nt: TGTGCCAGCAGCTTGCAACAGGCTAGCACAGATACGCAGTATTTT
CDR3aa: CASSLQQASTDTQYF

len: 13
abundance: once
d_gene: TRBD1
v_gene: TRBV6-5
j_gene: TRBJ2-2
CDR3nt: TGTGCCAGCAGCCTCAGGGGGCTCGGGGAGCTGTTTTTT
CDR3aa: CASSLRGLGELFF

len: 18
abundance: NA
d_gene: TRBD2
v_gene: TRBV18
j_gene: TRBJ2-7
CDR3nt: TGTGCCAGCTCACCGCAGTCGCCGGGAGGTGGAAGTTCCTACGAGCAGTACTTC
CDR3aa: CASSPQSPGGGSSYEQYF

len: 15
abundance: NA
d_gene: TRBD1
v_gene: TRBV2
j_gene: TRBJ1-2
CDR3nt: TGTGCCAGCATTGGGGGACAGGGGATCACCTATGGCTACACCTTC
CDR3aa: CASIGGQGITYGYTF

len: 15
abundance: NA
d_gene: TRBD1
v_gene: TRBV4-3
j_gene: TRBJ2-7
CDR3nt: TGCGCCAGCAGCCAAGATTGGACAGGGGTTTACGAGCAGTACTTC
CDR3aa: CASSQDWTGVYEQYF

len: 14
abundance: NA
d_gene: TRBD2
v_gene: TRBV6-5
j_gene: TRBJ2-7
CDR3nt: TGTGCCAGCAATCCAGCGGGGGCCTCCTACGAGCAGTACTTC
CDR3aa: CASNPAGASYEQYF

len: 14
abundance: NA
d_gene: NA
v_gene: TRBV4-1
j_gene: TRBJ2-5
CDR3nt: TGCGCCAGCAGCCAAGGGACGGGGCAAGAGACCCAGTACTTC
CDR3aa: CASSQGTGQETQYF

len: 11
abundance: NA
d_gene: NA
v_gene: TRBV28
j_gene: TRBJ2-1
CDR3nt: TGTGCCAGCAGTGAAACCGGGGAGCAGTTCTTC
CDR3aa: CASSETGEQFF

len: 14
abundance: NA
d_gene: TRBD2
v_gene: TRBV10-3
j_gene: TRBJ2-7
CDR3nt: TGTGCCATCAGTTTTACTAGCGGGTCCTACGAGCAGTACTTC
CDR3aa: CAISFTSGSYEQYF

len: 15
abundance: NA
d_gene: NA
v_gene: TRBV2
j_gene: TRBJ1-1
CDR3nt: TGTGCCAGCAGTGGACCCAACCCAGGCCCCCTTGAAGCTTTCTTT
CDR3aa: CASSGPNPGPLEAFF

len: 13
abundance: NA
d_gene: NA
v_gene: TRBV6-1
j_gene: TRBJ1-1
CDR3nt: TGTGCCAGCAGTGAAGATTCCCAGGTCGGAGCTTTCTTT
CDR3aa: CASSEDSQVGAFF

len: 16
abundance: NA
d_gene: TRBD1
v_gene: TRBV12-5
j_gene: TRBJ1-5
CDR3nt: TGTGCTAGTGGGCTGACAGGGGTTGGTCGCAATCAGCCCCAGCATTTT
CDR3aa: CASGLTGVGRNQPQHF

len: 16
abundance: NA
d_gene: NA
v_gene: TRBV7-9
j_gene: TRBJ2-2
CDR3nt: TGTGCCAGCAGCTTAGCAAGGGGACAGAACACCGGGGAGCTGTTTTTT
CDR3aa: CASSLARGQNTGELFF

len: 15
abundance: NA
d_gene: NA
v_gene: TRBV5-6
j_gene: TRBJ1-6
CDR3nt: TGTGCCAGCAGCTTGGTGGCAGGGGTAAATTCACCCCTCCACTTT
CDR3aa: CASSLVAGVNSPLHF

len: 10
abundance: NA
d_gene: NA
v_gene: TRBV30
j_gene: TRBJ2-1
CDR3nt: TGTGCCTGGGGGCACAATGAGCAGTTCTTC
CDR3aa: CAWGHNEQFF

len: 17
abundance: NA
d_gene: NA
v_gene: TRBV10-2
j_gene: TRBJ1-6
CDR3nt: TGCGCCACCGATCCAAGAGACGGGAGCTCCTATAATTCACCCCTCCACTTT
CDR3aa: CATDPRDGSSYNSPLHF

len: 14
abundance: NA
d_gene: NA
v_gene: TRBV5-1
j_gene: TRBJ2-1
CDR3nt: TGCGCCAGCAGCTGGTTGCCTAGTGACAATGAGCAGTTCTTC
CDR3aa: CASSWLPSDNEQFF

len: 14
abundance: few
d_gene: TRBD1
v_gene: TRBV6-1
j_gene: TRBJ1-4
CDR3nt: TGTGCCAGCAGGGCAAGGACAGGGGGGGAAAAACTGTTTTTT
CDR3aa: CASRARTGGEKLFF

len: 14
abundance: NA
d_gene: TRBD2
v_gene: TRBV7-2
j_gene: TRBJ2-1
CDR3nt: TGTGCCAGCAGCTTCGGGGGGAACTACAATGAGCAGTTCTTC
CDR3aa: CASSFGGNYNEQFF